This T cell receptor (beta chain) was retrieved from a study of identical twins. Whole-study findings and limits: Sequences that were beta out-of-frame showed weaker excess twin sharing. Instead of following the same donors, the conclusions were based on cross-sectional statistical analysis.

The CDR3 runs to 12 residues. Trimming stripped 3 bases from V and 4 bases from J, with 7 bases between. Germline CDR1 and CDR2: ENHRY and SYGVKD. In regard to this clonotype: The antigen is unknown.

Template switching introduced a universal primer site, and the cDNA bore unique molecular identifiers. TCRdb re-called the 5' RACE reads through MiXCR, storing one row per CDR3 protein. The sample lists some 250,000 distinct CDR3 sequences; roughly 13% were seen once. These data also formed part of another study, on yellow fever vaccine responses in identical twins. Per that paper: Reports say the vaccine T cell response in twins looked partly convergent and partly personalized.

This chain links TRBV10-3 with TRBJ2-7; D gene uncertain. The source of this sequence is a woman in her late teens or twenties in good health. Sequenced material: memory (CD45RO+) T cells sorted from blood. The chain's CDR3 is CAISDEGYEQYF. The DNA of the CDR3 is TGTGCCATCAGTGACGAAGGTTACGAGCAGTACTTC.